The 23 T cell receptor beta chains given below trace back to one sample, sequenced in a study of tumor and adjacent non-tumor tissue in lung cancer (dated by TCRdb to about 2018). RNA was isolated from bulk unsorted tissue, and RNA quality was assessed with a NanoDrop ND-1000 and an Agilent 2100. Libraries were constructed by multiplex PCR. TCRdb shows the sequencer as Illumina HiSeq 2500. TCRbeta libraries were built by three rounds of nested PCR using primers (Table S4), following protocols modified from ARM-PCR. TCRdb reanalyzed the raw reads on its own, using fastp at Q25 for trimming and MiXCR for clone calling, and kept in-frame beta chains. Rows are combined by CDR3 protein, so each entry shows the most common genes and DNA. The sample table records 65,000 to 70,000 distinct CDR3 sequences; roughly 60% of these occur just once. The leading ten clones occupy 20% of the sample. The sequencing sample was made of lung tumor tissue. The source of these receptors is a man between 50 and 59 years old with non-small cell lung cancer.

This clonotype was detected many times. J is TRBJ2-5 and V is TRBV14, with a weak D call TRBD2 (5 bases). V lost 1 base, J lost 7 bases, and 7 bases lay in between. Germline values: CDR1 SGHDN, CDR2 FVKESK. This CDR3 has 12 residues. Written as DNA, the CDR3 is TGTGCCAGCAGCCAAGTTCGGGGGACCCAGTACTTC. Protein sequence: CASSQVRGTQYF.

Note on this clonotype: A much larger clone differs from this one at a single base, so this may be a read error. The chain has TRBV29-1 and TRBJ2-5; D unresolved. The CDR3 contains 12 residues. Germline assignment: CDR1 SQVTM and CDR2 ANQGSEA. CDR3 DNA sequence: TGCAGCGTGACATTTGGGATAGAGGCCCAGTACTTC. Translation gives CSVTFGIEAQYF.

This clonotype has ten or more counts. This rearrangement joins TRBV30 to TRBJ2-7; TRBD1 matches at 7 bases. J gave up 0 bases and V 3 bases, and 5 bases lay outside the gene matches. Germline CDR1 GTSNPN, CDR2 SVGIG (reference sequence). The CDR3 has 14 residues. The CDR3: CAWRHRDSSYEQYF. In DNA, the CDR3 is TGTGCCTGGAGACACCGGGACAGCTCCTACGAGCAGTACTTC.

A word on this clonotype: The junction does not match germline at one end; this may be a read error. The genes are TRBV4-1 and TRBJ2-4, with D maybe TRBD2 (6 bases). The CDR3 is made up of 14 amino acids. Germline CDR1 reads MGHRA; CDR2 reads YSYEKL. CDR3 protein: CASSQVQGGNIHYF. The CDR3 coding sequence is TGCGCCAGCAGCCAAGTCCAGGGAGGAAACATTCATTATTTC.

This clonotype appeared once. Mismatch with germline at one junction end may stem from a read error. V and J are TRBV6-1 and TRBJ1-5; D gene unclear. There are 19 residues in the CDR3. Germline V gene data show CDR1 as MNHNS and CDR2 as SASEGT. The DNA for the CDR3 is TGTACCAGCAGTGAAAACCTGGGCTCTTCAGATCTTAGCAATCAGCCCCAGCACTTT. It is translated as CTSSENLGSSDLSNQPQHF.

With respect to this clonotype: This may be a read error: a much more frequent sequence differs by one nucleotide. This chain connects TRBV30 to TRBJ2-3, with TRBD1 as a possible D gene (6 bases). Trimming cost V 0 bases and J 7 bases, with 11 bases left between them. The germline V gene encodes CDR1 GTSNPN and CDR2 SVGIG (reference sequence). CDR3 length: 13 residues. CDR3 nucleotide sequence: TGTGCCTGGAGTGTACTAGGGACAAATACGCAGTATTTT. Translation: CAWSVLGTNTQYF.

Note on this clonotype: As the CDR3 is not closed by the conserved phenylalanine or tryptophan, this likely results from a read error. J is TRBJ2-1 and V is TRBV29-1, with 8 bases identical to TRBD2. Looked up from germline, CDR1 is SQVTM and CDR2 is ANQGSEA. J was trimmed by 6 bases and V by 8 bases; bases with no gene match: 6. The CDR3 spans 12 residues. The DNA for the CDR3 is TGCAGCATCAGGAGCGGGGGCAATGAGCAGTTCATC. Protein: CSIRSGGNEQFI.

DNA of the CDR3: TGTGCCAGCAGCATAGCATCCATCGGAATAGCGGGAGTCACCGGGGAGCTGTTTTTT. It yields the protein CASSIASIGIAGVTGELFF. The chain is built from TRBV9 and TRBJ2-2, with TRBD2 matching 9 bases. V shed 4 bases and J 4 bases; nucleotides not matched to a gene: 17. The CDR3 has 19 amino acids. CDR1 SGDLS and CDR2 YYNGEE come from the germline V gene.

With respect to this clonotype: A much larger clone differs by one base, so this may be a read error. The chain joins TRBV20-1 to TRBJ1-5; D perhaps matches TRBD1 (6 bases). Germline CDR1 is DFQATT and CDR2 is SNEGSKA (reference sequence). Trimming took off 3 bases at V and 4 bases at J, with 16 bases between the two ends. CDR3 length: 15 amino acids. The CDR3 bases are TGCAGTGCTAGCCGGGGGGGGGCAACGAATCAGCCCCAGCATTTT. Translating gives CSASRGGATNQPQHF.

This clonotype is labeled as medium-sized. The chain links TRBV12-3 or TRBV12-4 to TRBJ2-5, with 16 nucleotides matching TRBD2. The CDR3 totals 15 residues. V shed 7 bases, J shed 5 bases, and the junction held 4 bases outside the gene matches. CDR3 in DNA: TGTGCCAGCACCGGGACTAGCGGGGGGGGGGAGACCCAGTACTTC. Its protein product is CASTGTSGGGETQYF.

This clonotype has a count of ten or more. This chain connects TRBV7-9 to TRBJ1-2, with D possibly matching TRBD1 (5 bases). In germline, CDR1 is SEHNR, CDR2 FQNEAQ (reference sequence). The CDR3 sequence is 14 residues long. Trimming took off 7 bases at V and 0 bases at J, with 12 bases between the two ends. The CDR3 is CASTLGAANYGYTF. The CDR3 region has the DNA TGTGCCAGCACCCTTGGGGCGGCTAACTATGGCTACACCTTC.

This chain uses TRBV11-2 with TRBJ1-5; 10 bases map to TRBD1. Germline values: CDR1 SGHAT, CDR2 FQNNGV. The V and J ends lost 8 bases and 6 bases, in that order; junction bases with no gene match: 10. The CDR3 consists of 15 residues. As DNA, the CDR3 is TGTGCCAGCTTCTTAGAGGACAGGGGGGGTCAGCCCCAGCATTTT. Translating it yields CASFLEDRGGQPQHF. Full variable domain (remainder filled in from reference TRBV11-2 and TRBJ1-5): EAGVAQSPRYKIIEKRQSVAFWCNPISGHATLYWYQQILGQGPKLLIQFQNNGVVDDSQLPKDRFSAERLKGVDSTLKIQPAKLEDSAVYLCASFLEDRGGQPQHFGDGTRLSIL.

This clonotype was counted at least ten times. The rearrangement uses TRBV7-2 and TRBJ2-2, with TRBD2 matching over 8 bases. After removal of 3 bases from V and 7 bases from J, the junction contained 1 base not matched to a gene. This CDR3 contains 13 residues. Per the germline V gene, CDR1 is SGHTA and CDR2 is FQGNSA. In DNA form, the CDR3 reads TGTGCCAGCAGCTTTAGCGGGGTCGGGGAGCTGTTTTTT. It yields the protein CASSFSGVGELFF.

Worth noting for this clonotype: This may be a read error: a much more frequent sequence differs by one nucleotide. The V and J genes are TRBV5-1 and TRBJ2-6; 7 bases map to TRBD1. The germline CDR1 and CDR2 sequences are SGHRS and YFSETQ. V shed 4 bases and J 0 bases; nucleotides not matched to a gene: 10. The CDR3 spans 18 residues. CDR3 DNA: TGCGCCAGCAGCATAAGGGACAGTCATTACTCTGGGGCCAACGTCCTGACTTTC. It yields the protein CASSIRDSHYSGANVLTF.

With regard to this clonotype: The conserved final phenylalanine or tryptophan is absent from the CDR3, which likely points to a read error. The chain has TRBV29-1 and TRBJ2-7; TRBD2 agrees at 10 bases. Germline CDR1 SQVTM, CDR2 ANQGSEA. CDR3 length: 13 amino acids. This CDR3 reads CSVAPSGGYEQYL. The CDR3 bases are TGCAGCGTCGCTCCTAGCGGGGGCTACGAACAGTACCTC.

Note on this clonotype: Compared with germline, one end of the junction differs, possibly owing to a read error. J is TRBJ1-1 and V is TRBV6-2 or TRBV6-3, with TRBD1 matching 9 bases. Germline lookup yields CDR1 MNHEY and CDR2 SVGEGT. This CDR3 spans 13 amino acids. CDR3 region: CASREQGATETFF. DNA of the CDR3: TGTGCCAGCAGAGAACAGGGGGCGACTGAAACTTTCTTT.

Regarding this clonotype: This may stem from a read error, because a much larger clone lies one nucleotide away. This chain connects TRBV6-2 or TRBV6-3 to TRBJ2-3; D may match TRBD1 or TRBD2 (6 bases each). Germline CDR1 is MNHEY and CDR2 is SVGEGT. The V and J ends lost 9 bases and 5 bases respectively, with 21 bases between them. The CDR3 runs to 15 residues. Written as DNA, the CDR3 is TGTGCCAGACTACTCTGGGGGGCAGTGGAAGATACGCAGTATTTT. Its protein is CARLLWGAVEDTQYF.

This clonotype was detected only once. In nucleotides, the CDR3 is TGTGCCAGCGGTGCCGTGCTAGGCACAGATACGCAGTATTTT. The encoded protein is CASGAVLGTDTQYF. The genes are TRBV2 and TRBJ2-3, with D uncertain. V shed 8 bases and J shed 1 base, with 13 bases lying between them. Germline CDR1 and CDR2: SNHLY and FYNNEI. This CDR3 has 14 residues.

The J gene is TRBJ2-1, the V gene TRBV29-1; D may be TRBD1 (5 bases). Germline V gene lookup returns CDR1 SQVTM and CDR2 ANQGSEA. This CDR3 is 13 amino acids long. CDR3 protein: CNAAGLSYNEQFF. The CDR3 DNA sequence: TGCAACGCTGCAGGGTTGTCCTACAATGAGCAGTTCTTC.

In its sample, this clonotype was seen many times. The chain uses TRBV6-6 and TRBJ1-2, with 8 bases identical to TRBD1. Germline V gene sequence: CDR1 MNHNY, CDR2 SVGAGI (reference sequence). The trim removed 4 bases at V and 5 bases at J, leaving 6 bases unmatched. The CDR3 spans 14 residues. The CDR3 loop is CASSLGQGPYGYTF. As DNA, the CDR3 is TGTGCCAGCAGTTTAGGACAGGGACCATATGGCTACACCTTC.

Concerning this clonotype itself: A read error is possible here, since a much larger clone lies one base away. DNA for the CDR3: TGTGCCAGCAGTTACACGAGGCACAGGGCCCACGAGCAGTACTTC. Translation: CASSYTRHRAHEQYF. This rearrangement joins TRBV6-5 to TRBJ2-7; D may be TRBD1 (6 bases). Trimming removed 2 bases at V and 5 bases at J, with 16 bases between. The germline V gene has CDR1 MNHEY and CDR2 SVGAGI. This CDR3 contains 15 residues.

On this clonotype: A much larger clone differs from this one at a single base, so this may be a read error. The CDR3 bases are TGTGCCAGCAGAGGGGATAGCAATCAGCCCCAGCATTTT. This sequence encodes CASRGDSNQPQHF. The chain uses TRBV28 and TRBJ1-5; a weak D match, TRBD1 (5 bases). Deletions cut 6 bases from V and 0 bases from J, with 6 bases between. Germline assignment: CDR1 MDHEN and CDR2 SYDVKM. The CDR3 extends over 13 amino acids.

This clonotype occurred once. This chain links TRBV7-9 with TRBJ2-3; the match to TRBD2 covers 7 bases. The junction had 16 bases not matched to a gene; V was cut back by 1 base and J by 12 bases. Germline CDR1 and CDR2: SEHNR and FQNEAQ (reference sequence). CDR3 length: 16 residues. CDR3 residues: CASSLVTGGRVGTQYF. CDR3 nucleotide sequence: TGTGCCAGCAGCTTAGTAACGGGAGGTCGAGTAGGTACCCAGTATTTT.